These 9 T cell receptor beta chains were sequenced from one sample in a study of T cells in Graves' hyperthyroidism and ophthalmopathy. There were TCR beta CDR3 regions amplified from RNA transcripts. First-round RT-PCR targeting the TCR CDR3 was performed with the HTBI primer set. MiXCR, run by TCRdb on the multiplex PCR reads, gives a single entry per CDR3 protein. The data show over 350,000 distinct CDR3 sequences, with more than 12% seen just once and around 27% held by the top ten. Sequencing used blood. The source is a man aged 50 or older with Graves' ophthalmopathy.

The sample holds many counts of this clonotype. V and J are TRBV20-1 and TRBJ2-7, with TRBD2 matching over 11 bases. The germline CDR1 and CDR2 sequences are DFQATT and SNEGSKA (reference sequence). V lost 1 base to trimming and J lost 0 bases; unmatched junction nucleotides: 11. The CDR3 has 18 residues. This CDR3 reads CSARGTSGTSGPSYEQYF. DNA of the CDR3: TGCAGTGCTAGAGGAACAAGCGGGACTAGCGGCCCCTCCTACGAGCAGTACTTC.

This clonotype came up many times. This chain uses TRBV7-9 with TRBJ2-7; TRBD1 agrees at 10 bases. This CDR3 has 14 amino acids. V was clipped by 6 bases and J by 4 bases; unmatched bases: 6. Germline CDR1 is SEHNR and CDR2 is FQNEAQ (reference sequence). CDR3 sequence reads: CASRSGTGEYEQYF. In nucleotides, the CDR3 is TGTGCCAGCAGATCCGGGACAGGGGAATACGAGCAGTACTTC.

In its sample, this clonotype was seen many times. The J gene is TRBJ1-1, the V gene TRBV5-1; D is unclear. Germline assignment: CDR1 SGHRS and CDR2 YFSETQ. V shed 2 bases and J shed 2 bases, with 10 bases lying between them. CDR3 length: 14 residues. CDR3 sequence: CASSFSFENTEAFF. The DNA for the CDR3 is TGCGCCAGCAGCTTTTCGTTCGAAAACACTGAAGCTTTCTTT.

This clonotype was found many times. The genes are TRBV12-3 or TRBV12-4 and TRBJ1-1; perhaps TRBD1 as D (5 bases). The CDR3 contains 15 residues. V was cut by 3 bases and J by 0 bases, with 11 bases left in between. CDR3 protein: CASSFSGGMNTEAFF. As DNA, the CDR3 is TGTGCCAGCAGTTTTTCTGGGGGTATGAACACTGAAGCTTTCTTT.

This clonotype was observed a few times. The gene calls are TRBV20-1 and TRBJ2-5; tentative D call: TRBD2 (6 bases). Germline CDR1 reads DFQATT; CDR2 reads SNEGSKA (reference sequence). The ends were cut back, 6 bases at V and 7 bases at J, with 15 bases in the middle. This CDR3 has 12 amino acids. The CDR3 DNA reads as TGCAGTGCCGCCCCACTGGAGGGGACCCAGTACTTC. Protein: CSAAPLEGTQYF.

Turning to this clonotype: Possible read error: a much larger clone is one base away. The chain combines TRBV19 with TRBJ1-1; 8 bases align to TRBD1. From germline, CDR1 is LNHDA and CDR2 SQIVND (reference sequence). This CDR3 has 17 amino acids. Germline trimming cut 8 bases from V and 0 bases from J; bases unmatched to any gene: 14. CDR3 amino acids: CASGLRRTGSMNTEAFF. The DNA of the CDR3 is TGTGCCAGTGGTCTACGACGGACAGGGTCTATGAACACTGAAGCTTTCTTT.

In its sample, this clonotype was seen many times. The V gene is TRBV7-9, the J gene TRBJ1-6, with D uncertain. Trimming cost V 2 bases and J 8 bases, with 10 bases left between them. The CDR3 runs to 14 residues. Germline CDR1 SEHNR, CDR2 FQNEAQ (reference sequence). CDR3 DNA: TGTGCCAGCAGCTTACCGGGGATCCATTCACCCCTCCACTTT. Translating it yields CASSLPGIHSPLHF.

The rearrangement links TRBV30 to TRBJ2-1, with D perhaps TRBD2 (7 bases). Germline CDR1 and CDR2: GTSNPN and SVGIG (reference sequence). V lost 3 bases, J lost 14 bases, and 14 bases lay in between. The CDR3 runs 11 residues. In DNA, the CDR3 is TGTGCCTGGAGGAGCGGGACAATGAAGTTCTTC. Translating it yields CAWRSGTMKFF.

This clonotype was observed at least ten times. The chain carries TRBV3-1 and TRBJ2-7; D is unresolved. Germline V lookup: CDR1 LGHDT, CDR2 YNNKEL (reference sequence). The ends were cut back, 8 bases at V and 0 bases at J, with 8 bases in the middle. CDR3 length: 12 amino acids. The CDR3 region is CASESNSYEQYF. The CDR3 DNA sequence: TGTGCCAGCGAGAGCAACTCCTACGAGCAGTACTTC.